What follows are 26 T cell receptor beta chains derived from one specimen sequenced in a study of Ad26.COV2.S vaccination and SARS-CoV-2 variants. The assay was immunoSEQ multiplex PCR, and TCRdb's table has in-frame clones only and misses some. The sample lists hundreds of thousands of clones; roughly 90% were seen once. Noted treatment: roughly 19 received Ad26.COV2.S at low or high dose, single or two shots; about 5 received placebo; per-sample allocation not given. On day 63 after the first injection, vaccine and placebo recipients gave samples. The specimen comprised peripheral blood, sampled in a trial of Ad26.COV2.S vaccine versus placebo. These receptors originate from a person between 18 and 59 years old who received the Ad26.COV2.S COVID-19 vaccine or a placebo.

The genes are TRBV5-1 and TRBJ2-3, with 8 positions matching TRBD2. J gave up 3 bases and V 4 bases, and 10 bases lay outside the gene matches. The CDR3 length is 16 residues. Germline CDR1 and CDR2: SGHRS and YFSETQ. Written as DNA, the CDR3 is TGCGCCAGCAGCGCCTGGAGCGGGGGAGGGACAGATACGCAGTATTTT. Amino acid sequence: CASSAWSGGGTDTQYF.

The chain is built from TRBV27 and TRBJ1-1; TRBD1 is a possible D gene (5 bases). CDR3 length: 13 residues. V lost 6 bases and J 4 bases, leaving 12 bases between the germline ends. Looked up from germline, CDR1 is MNHEY and CDR2 is SMNVEV (reference sequence). The CDR3 region has the DNA TGTGCCAGCAGAGTCTCAAGGGGCACTGAAGCTTTCTTT. It translates to CASRVSRGTEAFF.

The chain employs TRBV5-4 and TRBJ2-1; 8 positions match TRBD2. CDR1 is SGHNT and CDR2 is YYREEE in the germline V gene (reference sequence). The CDR3 length is 15 residues. The V and J ends lost 2 bases and 8 bases, in that order; junction bases with no gene match: 9. CDR3 loop: CASSLVGGLAHEQFF. As DNA, the CDR3 is TGTGCCAGCAGCTTAGTAGGAGGACTAGCTCATGAGCAGTTCTTC.

CDR3 region: CASSPDRGNTEAFF. The DNA for the CDR3 is TGTGCCAGCAGTCCCGACAGGGGGAACACTGAAGCTTTCTTT. The J gene is TRBJ1-1, the V gene TRBV2, with 8 nucleotides matching TRBD1. The CDR3 runs to 14 residues. Germline CDR1 SNHLY, CDR2 FYNNEI. V lost 5 bases to trimming and J lost 1 base; unmatched junction nucleotides: 3.

V is TRBV6-4 and J is TRBJ2-5; 14 nucleotides match TRBD2. V dropped 7 bases and J dropped 1; count of bases not matched to a gene: 8. Looked up from germline, CDR1 is MRHNA and CDR2 is SNTAGT. There are 17 residues in the CDR3. DNA of the CDR3: TGTGCCAGCACCATTAAGGGACTAGCGGGAGCCCAAGAGACCCAGTACTTC. Amino acid sequence: CASTIKGLAGAQETQYF.

The rearrangement links TRBV9 to TRBJ2-1; 8 bases match TRBD1. With V trimmed by 0 bases and J by 5 bases, 4 bases remained unmatched. Germline lookup yields CDR1 SGDLS and CDR2 YYNGEE. The CDR3 consists of 15 residues. The CDR3 loop reads CASSVAGTGDNEQFF. Written as DNA, the CDR3 is TGTGCCAGCAGCGTAGCCGGGACAGGCGACAATGAGCAGTTCTTC.

This chain links TRBV6-5 with TRBJ2-5; D is possibly TRBD2 (7 bases). The CDR3 runs 13 residues. Germline CDR1 MNHEY, CDR2 SVGAGI. With 4 bases removed from V and 4 bases from J, the gap between germline ends came to 10 bases. The CDR3 DNA reads as TGTGCCAGCAGTTGGGGGGGCGGAGAGACCCAGTACTTC. Protein sequence: CASSWGGGETQYF.

This clone appeared a few times. This chain joins TRBV30 and TRBJ2-7; 7 nucleotides line up with TRBD2. The CDR3 consists of 11 residues. The germline V gene encodes CDR1 GTSNPN and CDR2 SVGIG (reference sequence). Trimming at V came to 2 bases and at J to 7 bases, leaving 2 bases not matched to a gene. This CDR3 reads CAWSMGGEQYF. The CDR3 DNA sequence: TGTGCCTGGAGTATGGGAGGGGAGCAGTACTTC. The variable domain in full, with the rest retrieved from reference TRBV30 and TRBJ2-7, is SQTIHQWPATLVQPVGSPLSLECTVEGTSNPNLYWYRQAAGRGLQLLFYSVGIGQISSEVPQNLSASRPQDRQFILSSKKLLLSDSGFYLCAWSMGGEQYFGPGTRLTVT.

The rearrangement uses TRBV24-1 and TRBJ2-7; D gene uncertain. V lost 6 bases and J 1 base, leaving 12 bases between the germline ends. This CDR3 has 14 residues. Germline values: CDR1 KGHDR, CDR2 SFDVKD. CDR3 in amino acids: CATSKTNGSYEQYF. The CDR3 nucleotides read TGTGCCACCAGTAAAACAAACGGGTCCTACGAGCAGTACTTC.

As to this clone: Its ends do not fully match the called genes, so a read error is possible. The chain links TRBV29-1 to TRBJ1-2, with TRBD1 as a possible D gene (5 bases). CDR3 length equals 9 residues. CDR1 and CDR2 (germline): SQVTM, ANQGSEA. The CDR3 nucleotides read TGCAGCGTTGAGAGGGGATTCTCCTTC. Translation: CSVERGFSF.

In this sample, this clone turned up a few times. The chain recombines TRBV12-3 or TRBV12-4 with TRBJ2-5; maybe TRBD2 (5 bases). This CDR3 has 12 residues. Deletions cut 5 bases from V and 4 bases from J, with 8 bases between. The CDR3 spells CASSPSLETQYF. DNA for the CDR3: TGTGCCAGCAGTCCTAGCCTAGAGACCCAGTACTTC.

This chain uses TRBV18 with TRBJ2-1; 7 bases map to TRBD2. Germline V CDR1 and CDR2: KGHSH, LQKENI. The V segment lost 6 bases and the J segment 3 bases; nucleotides outside the gene matches: 8. This CDR3 has 15 residues. The CDR3 region has the DNA TGTGCCAGCTCGCCCCCCCCTAGCGGCTACAATGAGCAGTTCTTC. Encoded protein: CASSPPPSGYNEQFF.

The chain has TRBV5-4 and TRBJ2-3; 8 nucleotides agree with TRBD1. The CDR3 extends over 14 amino acids. Looked up from germline, CDR1 is SGHNT and CDR2 is YYREEE (reference sequence). The trim removed 0 bases at V and 3 bases at J, leaving 0 bases unmatched. CDR3 DNA: TGTGCCAGCAGCTTGGACAGGGGGACAGATACGCAGTATTTT. Amino acid sequence: CASSLDRGTDTQYF.

In its sample, this clone was seen a few times. This chain connects TRBV2 to TRBJ1-2; D unresolved. This CDR3 spans 13 amino acids. The V gene's germline CDR1 is SNHLY and CDR2 FYNNEI. V lost 2 bases and J lost 8, with 12 bases in between. In nucleotides, the CDR3 is TGTGCCAGCAGTGAACGGGGAGCGGGCGGCTACACCTTC. Its translation is CASSERGAGGYTF.

The CDR3 sequence: CASPRETEAFF. Written as DNA, the CDR3 is TGTGCCTCCCCTCGGGAGACTGAAGCTTTCTTT. The chain joins TRBV24-1 to TRBJ1-1, with D unresolved. Germline-derived CDR1 and CDR2 are KGHDR and SFDVKD. Trimming stripped 12 bases from V and 5 bases from J, with 12 bases between. CDR3 length: 11 residues.

The chain couples TRBV7-2 to TRBJ1-6; no reliable D call. Germline-derived CDR1 and CDR2 are SGHTA and FQGNSA. This CDR3 is built from 16 residues. Trimming removed 2 bases from V and 0 bases from J, with 8 bases in between. CDR3 sequence: CASSLMVVSYNSPLHF. The CDR3 DNA follows: TGTGCCAGCAGCTTAATGGTGGTCTCCTATAATTCACCCCTCCACTTT.

The chain has TRBV19 and TRBJ1-2; D may be TRBD1 (5 bases). In germline, CDR1 is LNHDA, CDR2 SQIVND (reference sequence). Between the trimmed V and J ends, which lost 3 bases and 5 bases, there was a span of 10 bases. The CDR3 is 13 residues long. In nucleotides, the CDR3 is TGTGCCAGTAGTATGCGGGGGAAGTATGGCTACACCTTC. Residues: CASSMRGKYGYTF. The variable domain in full, with the rest retrieved from reference TRBV19 and TRBJ1-2, is DGGITQSPKYLFRKEGQNVTLSCEQNLNHDAMYWYRQDPGQGLRLIYYSQIVNDFQKGDIAEGYSVSREKKESFPLTVTSAQKNPTAFYLCASSMRGKYGYTFGSGTRLTVV.

The rearrangement links TRBV5-5 to TRBJ1-1; D gene uncertain. Germline CDR1 and CDR2: SGHKS and YYEKEE (reference sequence). The V end lost 4 bases, the J end lost 0 bases, and 10 bases lay between the germline ends. CDR3 length equals 14 residues. This chain's CDR3 is CASSIRTVNTEAFF. The CDR3 DNA follows: TGTGCCAGCAGCATCCGGACGGTGAACACTGAAGCTTTCTTT.

The chain has TRBV6-5 and TRBJ1-5; no reliable D call. Trimming cost V 3 bases and J 6 bases, with 0 bases left between them. The germline V gene has CDR1 MNHEY and CDR2 SVGAGI. This CDR3 has 10 amino acids. CDR3 DNA: TGTGCCAGCAGTTATCAGCCCCAGCATTTT. Protein: CASSYQPQHF.

To note about this clone: Other DNA sequences in this specimen translate into the identical CDR3. The chain employs TRBV5-4 and TRBJ2-1; D not resolved. The CDR3 length is 11 residues. Trimming took off 1 base at V and 7 bases at J, with 3 bases between the two ends. CDR1 SGHNT and CDR2 YYREEE come from the germline V gene (reference sequence). CDR3 bases: TGTGCCAGCAGCTTGTCGAATGAGCAGTTCTTC. Residues: CASSLSNEQFF.

Regarding this clone: This same CDR3 is encoded by further DNA sequences in the sample. The chain employs TRBV6-5 and TRBJ2-3; 10 bases are a match to TRBD2. Germline V gene data show CDR1 as MNHEY and CDR2 as SVGAGI. The CDR3 sequence is 15 residues long. V lost 0 bases to trimming and J lost 4 bases; unmatched junction nucleotides: 1. CDR3 in DNA: TGTGCCAGCAGTTACTCAGCGGGAGGGCCAGATACGCAGTATTTT. Translated: CASSYSAGGPDTQYF.

V is TRBV12-3 or TRBV12-4 and J is TRBJ1-2; maybe TRBD1 (6 bases). Trimming cost V 5 bases and J 1 base, with 8 bases left between them. The CDR3 contains 13 residues. The CDR3 protein is CASSQGYNYGYTF. The CDR3 DNA follows: TGTGCCAGCAGTCAGGGGTATAACTATGGCTACACCTTC.

As for this clone: This sample also contains other DNA sequences that code for the same CDR3. This rearrangement joins TRBV7-2 to TRBJ2-7; D ambiguous. Germline lookup yields CDR1 SGHTA and CDR2 FQGNSA. Deletions cut 4 bases from V and 0 bases from J, with 7 bases between. The CDR3 length is 13 residues. CDR3 region: CASSSLSSYEQYF. DNA of the CDR3: TGTGCCAGCAGCTCTCTGAGCTCCTACGAGCAGTACTTC. The full variable domain, completed using reference TRBV7-2 and TRBJ2-7, is GAGVSQSPSNKVTEKGKDVELRCDPISGHTALYWYRQSLGQGLEFLIYFQGNSAPDKSGLPSDRFSAERTGGSVSTLTIQRTQQEDSAVYLCASSSLSSYEQYFGPGTRLTVT.

The V gene is TRBV7-8, the J gene TRBJ2-6; 10 positions match TRBD2. The V gene end was trimmed by 5 bases and the J gene end by 7 bases; junction bases not matched to a gene: 11. The CDR3 loop spans 17 amino acids. The germline V gene has CDR1 SGHVS and CDR2 FQNEAQ. CDR3 sequence reads: CASSARLAGALANVLTF. The CDR3 DNA reads as TGTGCCAGCAGCGCCCGACTAGCGGGTGCCCTTGCCAACGTCCTGACTTTC.

This clone was detected only once. The rearrangement joins TRBV2 to TRBJ1-3; a weak D match, TRBD1 (5 bases). V lost 6 bases and J 0 bases, leaving 9 bases between the germline ends. Germline V gene data show CDR1 as SNHLY and CDR2 as FYNNEI. The CDR3 is 14 residues long. The CDR3 spells CASRQESSGNTIYF. The CDR3, as DNA: TGTGCCAGCAGACAGGAGAGCTCTGGAAACACCATATATTTT.

The chain recombines TRBV7-2 with TRBJ1-3; D is perhaps TRBD1 (5 bases). Per the germline V gene, CDR1 is SGHTA and CDR2 is FQGNSA. This CDR3 is built from 16 residues. Trimming cost V 4 bases and J 0 bases, with 13 bases left between them. The CDR3 bases are TGTGCCAGCAGCTGGGGACCGAGCTACTCTGGAAACACCATATATTTT. This codes for CASSWGPSYSGNTIYF.